The source of this T cell receptor beta chain is a study of OX40 agonist ivuxolimab in advanced cancers. About the research overall: Among those treated, three patients had partial responses, one with hepatocellular carcinoma and two with cutaneous melanoma.

Using immunoSEQ multiplex PCR, the repertoire was profiled, and TCRdb retains in-frame clones only, with some absent. Here the sample spans around 76,000 clones, around four fifths being singletons. Germline CDR1 SGHTA, CDR2 FQGTGA. The CDR3 extends over 14 amino acids. On this clone itself: Its specificity is not known. Its ends do not fully match the called genes, so a read error is possible.

Study-wide points: More expanded clones were seen, on average, in CD8+ T cells than in CD4+. In the 0.1-3.0 mg/kg groups, partial responders showed among the lowest expansion.

Sequencing used CD4+ or CD8+ T cells sorted from blood, obtained in a trial of the OX40 agonist ivuxolimab. The rearrangement uses TRBV7-3 and TRBJ1-1; D is unresolved. The TCR comes from an adult with an advanced solid tumor such as melanoma, head and neck, liver or kidney cancer. In DNA form, the CDR3 reads TGTGCCAGCAGCTTATACAGCTCGAACACTGGAGCTTTCTTT. Its protein product is CASSLYSSNTGAFF.